This T cell receptor beta chain was captured by sequencing in a study of breast tumors, draining lymph nodes, adjacent tissues. Study-wide findings and caveats: Tumors had less TCR diversity than lymph nodes, more than nontumor tissue. Data only fit, rather than demonstrated, lymph node origin of most tumor T cells.

Samples came from axillary lymph nodes draining the breast cancer. CDR3 length equals 15 residues. The germline CDR1 and CDR2 sequences are MNHNY and SVGAGI (reference sequence). TCRdb re-called the multiplex PCR reads with MiXCR, one entry per CDR3 protein. Here the sample spans nearly 110,000 distinct CDR3 sequences, under 40% being singletons. In this sample, this clonotype turned up many times. The antigen is not known. An end of the junction does not agree with germline; a read error may underlie this. The sequenced sample was axillary lymph node tissue. The chain employs TRBV6-6 and TRBJ2-7; D gene ambiguous. The clonotype was recovered from a female donor with breast cancer. Some clones in this sample may be carry-over from other donors' samples. Here the CDR3 reads CASSHSLWSGYEQYF. For the CDR3, the DNA is TGTGCCAGCAGTCACTCTCTGTGGAGTGGATACGAGCAGTACTTC.